This TCR beta chain derives from a study of human T cells and chemical hapten exposure. Study summary: Small volume differences among pooled libraries mainly caused per-sample TCR yield variation.

General study findings and limits: Significantly more large CDR3 similarity clusters arose among expanded TCRs than among controls. Sensitizing to DPC left TCRs with a frequency above 1 in 1000 unaltered.

In this sample, this clonotype turned up many times. Its antigen is unknown. TCRdb reprocessed the RACE reads via MiXCR and lists one record per CDR3 protein. The sample has fewer than 500,000 distinct CDR3 sequences; 4% to 5.5% are singletons. Germline V CDR1 and CDR2: MNHNS, SASEGT. CDR3 size: 15 residues. Trimming removed 6 bases at V and 0 bases at J, with 14 bases between. Noted time point: patch test 1, 2 weeks after DPC sensitization. Treatment defined: therapeutic diphenylcyclopropenone sensitization with weekly scalp DPC. This clonotype was obtained from a woman in her forties or fifties with alopecia areata. Some clones in this sample may be carry-over from other donors' samples. This chain joins TRBV6-1 and TRBJ1-1; D might be TRBD1 (5 bases). The sequenced sample was whole blood, obtained in connection with sensitization to the hapten diphenylcyclopropenone (DPC). The chain's CDR3 is CASRTGGTVNTEAFF. In DNA form, the CDR3 reads TGTGCCAGCAGAACCGGCGGGACGGTGAACACTGAAGCTTTCTTT.